This TCR beta chain was observed in a study of T cell responses to AZD1222 COVID-19 vaccine. Study-level results: The study found vaccine-associated CD4 TCRs spanning spike, dominant at 160-218 and 743-854. No day 14 peak samples; only post-peak repertoires were characterized. Donors in the cohort were predominantly white British and more often female, and clonal diversity was possibly underestimated.

CDR1 and CDR2 from the germline V gene are MNHEY and SMNVEV (reference sequence). The V end was cut by 2 bases, the J end by 7 bases, with 12 bases between. The CDR3 has 15 amino acids. Clones were sequenced by immunoSEQ multiplex PCR, and TCRdb holds only the in-frame ones, with some missing. The profile shows 130,000 to 150,000 clones, 88% of them singletons. This clone was found once. Antigen: not known. The receptor's source is an adult in good health. Specimen: peripheral blood, collected on day 0 of AZD1222 vaccination. J is TRBJ1-6 and V is TRBV27; possible D gene TRBD1, 6 bases. The CDR3 sequence is CASSLGQFPNSPLHF. The CDR3 DNA follows: TGTGCCAGCAGTTTAGGACAGTTCCCGAATTCACCCCTCCACTTT.